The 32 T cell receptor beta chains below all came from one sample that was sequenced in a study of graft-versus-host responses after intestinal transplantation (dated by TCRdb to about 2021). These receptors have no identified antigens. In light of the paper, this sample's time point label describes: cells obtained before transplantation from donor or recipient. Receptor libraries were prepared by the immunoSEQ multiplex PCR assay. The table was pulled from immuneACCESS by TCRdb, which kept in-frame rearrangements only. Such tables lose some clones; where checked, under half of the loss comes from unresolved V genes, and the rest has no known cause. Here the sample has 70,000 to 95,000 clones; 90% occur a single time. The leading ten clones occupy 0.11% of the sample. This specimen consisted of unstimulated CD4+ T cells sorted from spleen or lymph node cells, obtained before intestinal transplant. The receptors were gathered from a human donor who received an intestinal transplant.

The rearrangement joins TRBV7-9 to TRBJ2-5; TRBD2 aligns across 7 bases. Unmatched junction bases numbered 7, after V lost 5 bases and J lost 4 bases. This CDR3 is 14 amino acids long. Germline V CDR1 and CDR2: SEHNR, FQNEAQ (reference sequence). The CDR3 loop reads CASSPFGGGETQYF. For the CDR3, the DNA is TGTGCCAGCAGCCCCTTTGGGGGGGGAGAGACCCAGTACTTC.

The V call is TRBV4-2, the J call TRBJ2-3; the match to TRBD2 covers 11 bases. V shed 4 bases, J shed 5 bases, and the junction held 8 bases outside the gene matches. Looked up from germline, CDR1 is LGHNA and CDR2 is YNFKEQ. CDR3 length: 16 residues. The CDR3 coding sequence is TGTGCCAGCAGCCCAACTAGCGGGGGAGCAAGAGATACGCAGTATTTT. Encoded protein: CASSPTSGGARDTQYF.

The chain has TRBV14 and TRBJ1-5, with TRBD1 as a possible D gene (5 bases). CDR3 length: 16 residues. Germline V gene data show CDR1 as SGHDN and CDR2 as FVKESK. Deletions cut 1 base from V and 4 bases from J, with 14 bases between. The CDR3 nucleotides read TGTGCCAGCAGCCAAGGGAACAGGCCCTATAATCAGCCCCAGCATTTT. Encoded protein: CASSQGNRPYNQPQHF.

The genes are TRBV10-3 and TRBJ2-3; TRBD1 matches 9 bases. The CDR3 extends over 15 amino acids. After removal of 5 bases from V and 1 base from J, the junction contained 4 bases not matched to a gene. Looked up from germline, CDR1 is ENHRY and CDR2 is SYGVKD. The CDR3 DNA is TGTGCCATCAGTCCCGGGACAGGGCGCACAGATACGCAGTATTTT. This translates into CAISPGTGRTDTQYF.

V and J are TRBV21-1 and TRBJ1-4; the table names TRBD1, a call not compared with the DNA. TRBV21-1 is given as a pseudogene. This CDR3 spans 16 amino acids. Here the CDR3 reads CASSKDKGVSHEKLFF. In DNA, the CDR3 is TGTGCCAGCAGCAAAGACAAAGGGGTCAGTCACGAAAAACTGTTTTTT.

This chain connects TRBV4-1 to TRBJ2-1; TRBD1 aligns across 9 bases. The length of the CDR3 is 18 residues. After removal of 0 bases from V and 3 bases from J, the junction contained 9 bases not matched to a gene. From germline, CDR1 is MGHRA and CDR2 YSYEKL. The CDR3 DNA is TGCGCCAGCAGCCAAGATGCCCCCCTGGGACAGGGCTACAATGAGCAGTTCTTC. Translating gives CASSQDAPLGQGYNEQFF.

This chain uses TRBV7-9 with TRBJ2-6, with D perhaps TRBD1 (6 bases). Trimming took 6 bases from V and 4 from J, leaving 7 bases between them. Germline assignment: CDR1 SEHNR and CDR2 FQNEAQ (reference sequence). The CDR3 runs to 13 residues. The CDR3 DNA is TGTGCCAGCAGGGGGGCAGGGGCCAACGTCCTGACTTTC. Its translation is CASRGAGANVLTF.

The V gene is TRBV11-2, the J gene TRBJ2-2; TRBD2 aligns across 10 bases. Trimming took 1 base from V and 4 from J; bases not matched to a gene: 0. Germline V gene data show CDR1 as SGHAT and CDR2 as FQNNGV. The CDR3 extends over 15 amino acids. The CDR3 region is CASSLGLAGTGELFF. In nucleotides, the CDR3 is TGTGCCAGCAGCTTAGGACTAGCGGGCACCGGGGAGCTGTTTTTT.

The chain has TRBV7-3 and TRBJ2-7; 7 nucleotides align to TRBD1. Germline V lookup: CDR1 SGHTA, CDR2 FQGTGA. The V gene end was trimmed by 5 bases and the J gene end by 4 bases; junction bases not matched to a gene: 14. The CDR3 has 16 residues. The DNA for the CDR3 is TGTGCCAGCAGCCCCGGGGACCGAAGACAGGGATACGAGCAGTACTTC. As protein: CASSPGDRRQGYEQYF.

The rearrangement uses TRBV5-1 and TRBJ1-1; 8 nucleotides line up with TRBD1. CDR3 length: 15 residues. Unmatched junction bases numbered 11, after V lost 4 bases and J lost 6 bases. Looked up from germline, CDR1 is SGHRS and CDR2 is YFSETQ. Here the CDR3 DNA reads TGCGCCAGCAGCGGAAGACAGGGGAAAACCTCTGAAGCTTTCTTT. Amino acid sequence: CASSGRQGKTSEAFF.

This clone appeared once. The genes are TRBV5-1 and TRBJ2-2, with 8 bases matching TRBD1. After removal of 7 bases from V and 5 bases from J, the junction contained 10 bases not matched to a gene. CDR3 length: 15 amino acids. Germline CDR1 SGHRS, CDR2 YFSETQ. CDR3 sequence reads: CASHSENRGTGELFF. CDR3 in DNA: TGCGCCAGCCACTCCGAAAACAGGGGGACCGGGGAGCTGTTTTTT.

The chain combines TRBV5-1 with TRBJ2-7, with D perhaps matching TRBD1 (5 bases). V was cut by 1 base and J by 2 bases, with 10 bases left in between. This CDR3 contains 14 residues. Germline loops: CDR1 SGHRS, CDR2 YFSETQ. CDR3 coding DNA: TGCGCCAGCAGCTTGAGGTCGGACACCTACGAGCAGTACTTC. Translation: CASSLRSDTYEQYF.

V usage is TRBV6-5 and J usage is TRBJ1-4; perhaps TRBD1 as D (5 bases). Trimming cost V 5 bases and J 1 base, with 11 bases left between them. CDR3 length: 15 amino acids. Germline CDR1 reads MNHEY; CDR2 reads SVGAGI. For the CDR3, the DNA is TGTGCCAGCAGTAGCCCGGGGGTAACTAATGAAAAACTGTTTTTT. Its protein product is CASSSPGVTNEKLFF.

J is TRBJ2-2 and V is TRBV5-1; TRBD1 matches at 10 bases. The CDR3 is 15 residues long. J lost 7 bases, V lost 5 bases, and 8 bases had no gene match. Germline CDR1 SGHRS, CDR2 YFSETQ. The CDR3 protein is CASRDDRGLYGELFF. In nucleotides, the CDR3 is TGCGCCAGCAGGGACGACAGGGGGCTGTACGGGGAGCTGTTTTTT.

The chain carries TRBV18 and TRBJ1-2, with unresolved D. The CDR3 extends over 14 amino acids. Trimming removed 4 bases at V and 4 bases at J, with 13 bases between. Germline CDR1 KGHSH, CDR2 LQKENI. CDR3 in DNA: TGTGCCAGCTCACAGGATACGGAGGGCTATGGCTACACCTTC. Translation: CASSQDTEGYGYTF.

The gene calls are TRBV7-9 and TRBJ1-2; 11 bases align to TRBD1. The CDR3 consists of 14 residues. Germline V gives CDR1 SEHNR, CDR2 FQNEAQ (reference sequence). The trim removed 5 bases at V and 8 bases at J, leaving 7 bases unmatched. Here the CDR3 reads CASSRTGGFEGYTF. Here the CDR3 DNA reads TGTGCCAGCAGCCGGACAGGGGGCTTCGAGGGCTACACCTTC.

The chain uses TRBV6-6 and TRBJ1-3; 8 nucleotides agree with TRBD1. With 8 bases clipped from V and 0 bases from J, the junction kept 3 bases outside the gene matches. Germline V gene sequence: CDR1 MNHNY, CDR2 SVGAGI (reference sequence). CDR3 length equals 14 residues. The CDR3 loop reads CASRTGLSGNTIYF. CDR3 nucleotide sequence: TGTGCCAGCCGGACAGGGCTCTCTGGAAACACCATATATTTT.

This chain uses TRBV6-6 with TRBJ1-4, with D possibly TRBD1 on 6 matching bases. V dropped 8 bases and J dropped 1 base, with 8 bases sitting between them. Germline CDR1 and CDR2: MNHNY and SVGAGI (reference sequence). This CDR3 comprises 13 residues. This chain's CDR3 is CASATGTNEKLFF. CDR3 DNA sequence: TGTGCCAGCGCGACAGGAACTAATGAAAAACTGTTTTTT.

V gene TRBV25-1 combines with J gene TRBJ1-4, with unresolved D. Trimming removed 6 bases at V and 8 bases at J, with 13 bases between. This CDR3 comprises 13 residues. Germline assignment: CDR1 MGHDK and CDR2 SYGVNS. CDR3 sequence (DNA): TGTGCCAGCAGGACATTCCTGGGCGAAAAACTGTTTTTT. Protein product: CASRTFLGEKLFF.

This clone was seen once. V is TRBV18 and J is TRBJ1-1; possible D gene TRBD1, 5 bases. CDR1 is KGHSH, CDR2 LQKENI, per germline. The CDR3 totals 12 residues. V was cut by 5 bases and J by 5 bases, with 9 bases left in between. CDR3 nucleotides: TGTGCCAGCTCAGTCAAGGGGACTGAAGCTTTCTTT. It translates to CASSVKGTEAFF.

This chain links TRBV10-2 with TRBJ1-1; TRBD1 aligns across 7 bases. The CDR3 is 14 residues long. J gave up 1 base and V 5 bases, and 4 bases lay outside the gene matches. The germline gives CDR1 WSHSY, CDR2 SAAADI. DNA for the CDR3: TGCGCCAGCAGTTTCGGGACAGCGAACACTGAAGCTTTCTTT. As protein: CASSFGTANTEAFF.

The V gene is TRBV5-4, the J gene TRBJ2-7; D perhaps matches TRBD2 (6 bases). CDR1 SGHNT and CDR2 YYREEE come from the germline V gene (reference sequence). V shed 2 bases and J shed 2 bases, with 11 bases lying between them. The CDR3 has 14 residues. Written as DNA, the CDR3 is TGTGCCAGCAGCTTTAGGGCGGGAACCTACGAGCAGTACTTC. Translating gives CASSFRAGTYEQYF.

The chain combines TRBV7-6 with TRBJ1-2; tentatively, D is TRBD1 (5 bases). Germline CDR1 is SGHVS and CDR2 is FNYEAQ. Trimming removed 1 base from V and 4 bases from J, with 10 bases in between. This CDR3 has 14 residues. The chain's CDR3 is CASSLGGSLYGYTF. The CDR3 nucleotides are TGTGCCAGCAGCTTAGGGGGCAGCCTCTATGGCTACACCTTC.

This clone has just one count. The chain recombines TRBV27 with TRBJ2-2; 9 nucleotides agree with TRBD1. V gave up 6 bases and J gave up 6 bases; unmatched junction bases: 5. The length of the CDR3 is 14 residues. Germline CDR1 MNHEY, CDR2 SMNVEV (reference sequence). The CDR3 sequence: CASRGQGLAGELFF. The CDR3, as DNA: TGTGCCAGCAGGGGACAGGGTTTAGCCGGGGAGCTGTTTTTT.

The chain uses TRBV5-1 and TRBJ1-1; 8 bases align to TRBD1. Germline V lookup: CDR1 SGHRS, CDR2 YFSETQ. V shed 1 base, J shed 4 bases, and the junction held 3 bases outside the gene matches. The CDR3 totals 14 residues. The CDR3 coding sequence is TGCGCCAGCAGCTTGTTCACAGGGGGCACTGAAGCTTTCTTT. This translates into CASSLFTGGTEAFF.

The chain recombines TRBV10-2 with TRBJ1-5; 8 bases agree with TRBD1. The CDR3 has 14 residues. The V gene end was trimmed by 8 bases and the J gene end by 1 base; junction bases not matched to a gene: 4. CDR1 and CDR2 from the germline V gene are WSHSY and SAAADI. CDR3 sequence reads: CASRQGTSNQPQHF. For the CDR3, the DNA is TGCGCCAGCCGACAGGGGACAAGCAATCAGCCCCAGCATTTT.

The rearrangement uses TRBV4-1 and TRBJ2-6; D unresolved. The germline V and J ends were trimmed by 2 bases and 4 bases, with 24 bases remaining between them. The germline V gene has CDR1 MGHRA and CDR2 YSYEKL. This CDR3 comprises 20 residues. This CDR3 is CASSQNGYGAQRSGANVLTF. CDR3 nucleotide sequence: TGCGCCAGCAGCCAAAACGGATATGGAGCCCAGAGGTCGGGGGCCAACGTCCTGACTTTC.

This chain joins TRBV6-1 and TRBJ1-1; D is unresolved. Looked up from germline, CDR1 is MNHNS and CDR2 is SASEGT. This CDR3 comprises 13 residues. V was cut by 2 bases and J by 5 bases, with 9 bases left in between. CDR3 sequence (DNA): TGTGCCAGCAGTGAAAGGCGGAATACTGAAGCTTTCTTT. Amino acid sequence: CASSERRNTEAFF.

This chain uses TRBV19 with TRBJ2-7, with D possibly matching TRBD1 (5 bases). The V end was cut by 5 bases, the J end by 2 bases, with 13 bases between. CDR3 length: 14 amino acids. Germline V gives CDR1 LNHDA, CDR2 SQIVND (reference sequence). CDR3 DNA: TGTGCCAGTAGTCTTTCTGACAGAACCTACGAGCAGTACTTC. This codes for CASSLSDRTYEQYF.

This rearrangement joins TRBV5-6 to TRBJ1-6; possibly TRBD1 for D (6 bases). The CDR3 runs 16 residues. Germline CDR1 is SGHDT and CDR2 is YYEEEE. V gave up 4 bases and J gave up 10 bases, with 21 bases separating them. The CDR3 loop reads CASSQNRAPSLSPLHF. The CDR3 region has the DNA TGTGCCAGCAGCCAGAACAGGGCACCCTCTCTCTCACCCCTCCACTTT. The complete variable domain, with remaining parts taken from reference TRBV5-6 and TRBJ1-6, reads DAGVTQSPTHLIKTRGQQVTLRCSPKSGHDTVSWYQQALGQGPQFIFQYYEEEERQRGNFPDRFSGHQFPNYSSELNVNALLLGDSALYLCASSQNRAPSLSPLHFGNGTRLTVT.

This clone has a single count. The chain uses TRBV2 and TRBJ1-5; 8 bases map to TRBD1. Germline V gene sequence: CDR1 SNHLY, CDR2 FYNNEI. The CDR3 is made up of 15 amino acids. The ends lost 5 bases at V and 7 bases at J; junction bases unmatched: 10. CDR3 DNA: TGTGCCAGCAGTATGGGACAGGCGAACCCCCAGCCCCAGCATTTT. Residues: CASSMGQANPQPQHF.

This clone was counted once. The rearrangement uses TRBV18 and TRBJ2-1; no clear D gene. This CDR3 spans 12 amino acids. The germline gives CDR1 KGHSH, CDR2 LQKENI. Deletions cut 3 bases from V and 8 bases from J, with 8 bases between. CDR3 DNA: TGTGCCAGCTCACCTCCTACGTATGAGCAGTTCTTC. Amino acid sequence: CASSPPTYEQFF. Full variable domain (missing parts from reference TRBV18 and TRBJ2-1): NAGVMQNPRHLVRRRGQEARLRCSPMKGHSHVYWYRQLPEEGLKFMVYLQKENIIDESGMPKERFSAEFPKEGPSILRIQQVVRGDSAAYFCASSPPTYEQFFGPGTRLTVL.